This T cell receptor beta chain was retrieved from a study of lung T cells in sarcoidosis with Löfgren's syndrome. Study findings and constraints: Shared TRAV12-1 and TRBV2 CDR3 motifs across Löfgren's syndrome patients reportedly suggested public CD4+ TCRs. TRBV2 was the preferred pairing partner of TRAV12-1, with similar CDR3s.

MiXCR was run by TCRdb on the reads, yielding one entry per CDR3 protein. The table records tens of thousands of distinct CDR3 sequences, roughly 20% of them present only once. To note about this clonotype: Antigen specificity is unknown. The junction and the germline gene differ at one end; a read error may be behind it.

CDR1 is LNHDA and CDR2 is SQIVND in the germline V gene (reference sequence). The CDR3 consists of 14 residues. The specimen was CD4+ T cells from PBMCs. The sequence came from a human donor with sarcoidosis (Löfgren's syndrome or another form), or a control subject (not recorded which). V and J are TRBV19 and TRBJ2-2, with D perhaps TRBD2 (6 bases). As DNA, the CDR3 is TGTGCCACCAAGGAGGGCGGGAACACCGGGGGGCTGTTTTTT. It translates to CATKEGGNTGGLFF.